A selection of T cell receptor beta chains follows, all from one sample in a study of blood T cell repertoires in COVID-19. TCRdb's table, derived via immunoSEQ multiplex PCR, lists solely in-frame clones and lacks some. Of about 480,000 clones in the sample, roughly nine tenths were seen once. Material: PBMCs or T cells enriched from blood (not recorded which). All receptors derive from a woman in her fifties or sixties who had recovered from COVID-19. Both conserved end residues are part of each CDR3. The order of the fields is D gene, clone size, V gene, J gene, CDR3 DNA, CDR3 protein. The D gene is left open where the match is weak. For some rows the clone size is stated as once, few or many, or as a class when expanded; others skip it.

d_gene: -
abundance: -
v_gene: TRBV28
j_gene: TRBJ1-6
CDR3nt: TGTGCCAGCAGTGGACAGTATAATTCACCCCTCCACTTT
CDR3aa: CASSGQYNSPLHF

d_gene: TRBD1
abundance: -
v_gene: TRBV19
j_gene: TRBJ1-1
CDR3nt: TGTGCCAGTAGTATAGAGGGGACAGGGCCAAACACTGAAGCTTTCTTT
CDR3aa: CASSIEGTGPNTEAFF

d_gene: TRBD1
abundance: once
v_gene: TRBV6-5
j_gene: TRBJ1-6
CDR3nt: TGTGCCAGCAGCGGCGGACAGGCCTATAATTCACCCCTCCACTTT
CDR3aa: CASSGGQAYNSPLHF

d_gene: -
abundance: -
v_gene: TRBV2
j_gene: TRBJ2-2
CDR3nt: TGTGCCAGCAGTGAAGGGGGGCACAGGGTTGATCGTTCCGGGGAGCTGTTTTTT
CDR3aa: CASSEGGHRVDRSGELFF

d_gene: TRBD1
abundance: -
v_gene: TRBV12-5
j_gene: TRBJ2-3
CDR3nt: TGTGCTAGTGGTTTGAGTTGGCAGGGGGCCCCACCCCCCACAGATACGCAGTATTTT
CDR3aa: CASGLSWQGAPPPTDTQYF

d_gene: TRBD1
abundance: -
v_gene: TRBV3-1/TRBV3-2
j_gene: TRBJ1-1
CDR3nt: TGTGCCAGCAGCCATCCAACAGGGGGTGACGTTAAATTTGAAGCTTTCTTT
CDR3aa: CASSHPTGGDVKFEAFF

d_gene: TRBD1
abundance: -
v_gene: TRBV5-1
j_gene: TRBJ1-2
CDR3nt: TGCGCCAGCACCCACGGGACAGGGGACTATGGCTACACCTTC
CDR3aa: CASTHGTGDYGYTF

d_gene: -
abundance: -
v_gene: TRBV2
j_gene: TRBJ2-3
CDR3nt: TGTGCCAGCACTGGGTACGGGGGGCTCACAGATACGCAGTATTTT
CDR3aa: CASTGYGGLTDTQYF

d_gene: -
abundance: -
v_gene: TRBV15
j_gene: TRBJ1-1
CDR3nt: TGTGCCACCAGCAGAGATCCGAGAGAAGCTTTCTTT
CDR3aa: CATSRDPREAFF

d_gene: -
abundance: -
v_gene: TRBV29-1
j_gene: TRBJ2-7
CDR3nt: TGCAGCGTTGAACTGGGGCGCGAGCAGTACTTC
CDR3aa: CSVELGREQYF

d_gene: TRBD1
abundance: -
v_gene: TRBV5-1
j_gene: TRBJ1-2
CDR3nt: TGCGCCAGCAGCTTGGATATGACAGGGGGCGGAAACTATGGCTACACCTTC
CDR3aa: CASSLDMTGGGNYGYTF

d_gene: -
abundance: -
v_gene: TRBV11-2
j_gene: TRBJ2-1
CDR3nt: TGTGCCAGCAGTCTTCAGTACAATGAGCAGTTCTTC
CDR3aa: CASSLQYNEQFF

d_gene: -
abundance: few
v_gene: TRBV19
j_gene: TRBJ1-2
CDR3nt: TGTGCCAGTAGTATAGTTCAGGGCGGCTATGGCTACACCTTC
CDR3aa: CASSIVQGGYGYTF

d_gene: -
abundance: -
v_gene: TRBV5-5
j_gene: TRBJ2-7
CDR3nt: TGTGCCAGCAGCTTTACACAGGGCCTCGAGCAGTACTTC
CDR3aa: CASSFTQGLEQYF

d_gene: -
abundance: -
v_gene: TRBV11-2
j_gene: TRBJ2-1
CDR3nt: TGTGCCAGCAGCCCTACTAGTTTGGGTGAGCAGTTCTTC
CDR3aa: CASSPTSLGEQFF

d_gene: -
abundance: -
v_gene: TRBV5-6
j_gene: TRBJ1-4
CDR3nt: TGTGCCAGCAGCCCACAGGGAAGAGGAGAAAAACTGTTTTTT
CDR3aa: CASSPQGRGEKLFF

d_gene: -
abundance: -
v_gene: TRBV7-2
j_gene: TRBJ2-5
CDR3nt: TGTGCCAGCAGCTCCGGACGGGAAACCCAGTACTTC
CDR3aa: CASSSGRETQYF

d_gene: -
abundance: -
v_gene: TRBV18
j_gene: TRBJ2-7
CDR3nt: TGTGCCAGCTCACACGACAGCAGCTCCTACGAGCAGTACTTC
CDR3aa: CASSHDSSSYEQYF

d_gene: TRBD1
abundance: once
v_gene: TRBV5-1
j_gene: TRBJ1-1
CDR3nt: TGCGCCAGCAACATAAGGACAGGAGAGAACACTGAAGCTTTCTTT
CDR3aa: CASNIRTGENTEAFF

d_gene: -
abundance: -
v_gene: TRBV4-1
j_gene: TRBJ2-3
CDR3nt: TGCGCCAGCAGCCAAGAAATCGGGGATTACACAGATACGCAGTATTTT
CDR3aa: CASSQEIGDYTDTQYF

d_gene: -
abundance: many
v_gene: TRBV18
j_gene: TRBJ2-1
CDR3nt: TGTGCCAGCTCACCAACGAGTTATGAGCAGTTCTTC
CDR3aa: CASSPTSYEQFF

d_gene: -
abundance: -
v_gene: TRBV2
j_gene: TRBJ1-1
CDR3nt: TGTGCCAGCAGTGCAGACACTGAAGCTTTCTTT
CDR3aa: CASSADTEAFF

d_gene: TRBD1
abundance: -
v_gene: TRBV2
j_gene: TRBJ1-2
CDR3nt: TGTGCCAGCAAGGGGGCCTGGGGCTACACCTTC
CDR3aa: CASKGAWGYTF

d_gene: TRBD1
abundance: few
v_gene: TRBV27
j_gene: TRBJ2-1
CDR3nt: TGTGCCAGCAGTTCTCCGGGACAGTTCTACAATGAGCAGTTCTTC
CDR3aa: CASSSPGQFYNEQFF